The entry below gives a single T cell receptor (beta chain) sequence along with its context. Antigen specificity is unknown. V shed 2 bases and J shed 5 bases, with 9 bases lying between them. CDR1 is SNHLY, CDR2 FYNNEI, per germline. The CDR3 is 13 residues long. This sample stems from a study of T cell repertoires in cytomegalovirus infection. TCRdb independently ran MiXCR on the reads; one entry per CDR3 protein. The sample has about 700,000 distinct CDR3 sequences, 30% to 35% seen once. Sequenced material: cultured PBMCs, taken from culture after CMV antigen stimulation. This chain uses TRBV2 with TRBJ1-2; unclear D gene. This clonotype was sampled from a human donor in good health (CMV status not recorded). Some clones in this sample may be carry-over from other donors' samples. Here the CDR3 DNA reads TGTGCCAGCAGTGAAATGGGGTCTTATGGCTACACCTTC. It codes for CASSEMGSYGYTF.